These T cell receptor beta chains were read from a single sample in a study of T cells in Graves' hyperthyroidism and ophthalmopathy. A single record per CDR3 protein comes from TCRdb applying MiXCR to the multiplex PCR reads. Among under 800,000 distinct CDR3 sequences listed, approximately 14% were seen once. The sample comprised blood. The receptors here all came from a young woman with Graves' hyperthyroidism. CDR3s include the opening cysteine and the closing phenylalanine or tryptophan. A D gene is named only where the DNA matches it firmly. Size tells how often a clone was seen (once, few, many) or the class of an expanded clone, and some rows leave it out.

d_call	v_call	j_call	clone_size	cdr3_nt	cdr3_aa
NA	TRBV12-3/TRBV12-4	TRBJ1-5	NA	TGTGCCAGCAGTTTCGGGCTTGGTCAGCCCCAGCATTTT	CASSFGLGQPQHF
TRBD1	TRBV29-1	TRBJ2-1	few	TGCAGCGTTTGGAGGACAGGTGGCAATGAGCAGTTCTTC	CSVWRTGGNEQFF
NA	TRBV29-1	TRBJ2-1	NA	TGCAGCGTTGAACGGACCAATGAGCAGTTCTTC	CSVERTNEQFF
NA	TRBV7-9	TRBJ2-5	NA	TGTGCCAGCAGCTCCTGGGGGGCCGGTATGGTAGAGACCCAGTACTTC	CASSSWGAGMVETQYF
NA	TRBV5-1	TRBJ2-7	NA	TGCGCCAGCAGCTGGAACCTAGGGTACGAGCAGTACTTC	CASSWNLGYEQYF
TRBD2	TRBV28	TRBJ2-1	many	TGTGCCACCCGGAACGGCGGGAGGGCGGGAAGTGAGCAGTTCTTC	CATRNGGRAGSEQFF
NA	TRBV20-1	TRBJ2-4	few	TGCAGTGCCCAGAGGGGAGGAGGGGTAGCCAAAAACATTCAGTACTTC	CSAQRGGGVAKNIQYF
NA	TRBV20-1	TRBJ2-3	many	TGCAGTGCCCCGAGGGGAAGCACAGATACGCAGTATTTT	CSAPRGSTDTQYF
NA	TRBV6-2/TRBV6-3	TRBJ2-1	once	TGTGCCAGCAGATCCAGGGGTTTAGGCAATGAGCAGTTCTTC	CASRSRGLGNEQFF
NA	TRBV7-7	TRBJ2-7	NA	TGTGCCAGCAGCTTAGTACCAGGCTCCTACGAGCAGTACTTC	CASSLVPGSYEQYF
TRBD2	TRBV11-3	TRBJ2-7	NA	TGTGCCAGCAGCTTAGAGACTAGCGCGGCCTACGAGCAGTACTTC	CASSLETSAAYEQYF
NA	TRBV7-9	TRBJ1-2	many	TGTGCCAGCAGCTTAAACTCTCATGTCGGCGGTGGCTACACCTTC	CASSLNSHVGGGYTF
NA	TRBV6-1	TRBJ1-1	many	TGTGCCAGCAGTGAATCGAGTTACCCGTTTGAAAGAGGGAACACTGAAGCTTTCTTT	CASSESSYPFERGNTEAFF
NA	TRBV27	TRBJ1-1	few	TGTGCCAGCAGTTTCGGACGGCACACTGAAGCTTTCTTT	CASSFGRHTEAFF
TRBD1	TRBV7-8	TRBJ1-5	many	TGTGCCAGCAGCCAGCGGGGAGGACAGGGATATTTAGGTCAGCCCCAGCATTTT	CASSQRGGQGYLGQPQHF
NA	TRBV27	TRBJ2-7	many	TGTGCCAGCAGTTTATCAGGGGACAATTACTACGAGCAGTACTTC	CASSLSGDNYYEQYF
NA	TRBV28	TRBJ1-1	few	TGTGCCAGCAGTGGGGGGTGGGAAACTGAAGCTTTCTTT	CASSGGWETEAFF
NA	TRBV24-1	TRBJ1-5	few	TGTGCCACCAGCGCGGGGACAATCAGGGGGCCCCAGCATTTT	CATSAGTIRGPQHF
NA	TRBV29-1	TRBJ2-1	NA	TGCAGCGGTCTTCGACACGGAGCGAACAATGAGCAGTTCTTC	CSGLRHGANNEQFF
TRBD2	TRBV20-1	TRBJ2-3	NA	TGCAGTGCTAGCCCCGGGACTAGCGTGGGAGATACGCAGTATTTT	CSASPGTSVGDTQYF
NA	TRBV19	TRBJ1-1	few	TGTGCCTCTGGCGCAGGGACTAACACTGAAGCTTTCTTT	CASGAGTNTEAFF
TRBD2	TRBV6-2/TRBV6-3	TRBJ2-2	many	TGTGCCAGCAGAAGACTAGCGGGAGGCGCCGGGGAGCTGTTTTTT	CASRRLAGGAGELFF
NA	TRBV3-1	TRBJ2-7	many	TGTGCCAGCAGCCTCCCTGGTAGAAACCTCTACGAGCAGTACTTC	CASSLPGRNLYEQYF
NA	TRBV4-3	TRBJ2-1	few	TGCGCCAGCAGCCAAGCTGGCCCAGGAGGGGCCTACAATGAGCAGTTCTTC	CASSQAGPGGAYNEQFF
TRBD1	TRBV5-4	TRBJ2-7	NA	TGTGCCAGCAGCTCGGGACAGGGGAGTTGGGAGCAGTACTTC	CASSSGQGSWEQYF
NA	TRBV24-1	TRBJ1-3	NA	TGTGCCACCAGTGAGACAGGCTCTGGAAACACCATATATTTT	CATSETGSGNTIYF
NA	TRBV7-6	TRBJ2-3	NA	TGTGCCAGCAGCCTAATACCCGGGACAACAGATACGCAGTATTTT	CASSLIPGTTDTQYF
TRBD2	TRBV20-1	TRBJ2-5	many	TGCAGTGCTAGAGACCTTTATAGCGGGAGCGGCGAGACCCAGTACTTC	CSARDLYSGSGETQYF
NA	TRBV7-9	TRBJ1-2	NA	TGTGCCAGCAGCTTAGAGGACCCTACCCGTTATGATGGCTACACCTTC	CASSLEDPTRYDGYTF
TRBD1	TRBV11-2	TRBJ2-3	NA	TGCGCCAGCAGCCAAAGACCGGGACAGGGTCGAGATACGCAGTATTTT	CASSQRPGQGRDTQYF
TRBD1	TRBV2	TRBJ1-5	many	TGTGCCAGCGCGACAGGGAATAGCAATCAGCCCCAGCATTTT	CASATGNSNQPQHF
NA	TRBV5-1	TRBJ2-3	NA	TGCGCCAGCAGCCTTAGGACGAGGGAAGGGACAGATACGCAGTATTTT	CASSLRTREGTDTQYF
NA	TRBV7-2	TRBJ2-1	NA	TGTGCCAGCAGCACCCAAACGGGACCCTACAATGAGCAGTTCTTC	CASSTQTGPYNEQFF
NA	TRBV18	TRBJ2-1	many	TGTGCCAGCTCTCGGGGCTCCGATGGGGATGAGCAGTTCTTC	CASSRGSDGDEQFF
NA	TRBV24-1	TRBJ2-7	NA	TGTGCCACCAGTGTCGGGGCGCTCCCCGAGCAGTACTTC	CATSVGALPEQYF
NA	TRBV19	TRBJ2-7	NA	TGTGCCAGTAGTATTACAGGGACACCTCGAGAGCAGTACTTC	CASSITGTPREQYF
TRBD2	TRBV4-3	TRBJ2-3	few	TGCGCCAGCAGCCCGGGGGGCAGCGGGAGTAGGGTAGATACGCAGTATTTT	CASSPGGSGSRVDTQYF
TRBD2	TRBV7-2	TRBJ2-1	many	TGTGCCAGCAGCTTGAGCATACCTCGTCGGGGGGGACTAGCGGGGTCCTACAATGAGCAGTTCTTC	CASSLSIPRRGGLAGSYNEQFF
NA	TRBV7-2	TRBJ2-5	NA	TGTGCCAGCAGCTTGGCTACCTTCACTAGATCGGCCACAGAGACCCAGTACTTC	CASSLATFTRSATETQYF
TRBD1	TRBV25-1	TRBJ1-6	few	TGTGCCAGCAGTAACAGGGGGAGAAATTCACCCCTCCACTTT	CASSNRGRNSPLHF
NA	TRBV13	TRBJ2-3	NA	TGTGCCAGCAGTCTAGACCAGGGGAGACCAGATACGCAGTATTTT	CASSLDQGRPDTQYF
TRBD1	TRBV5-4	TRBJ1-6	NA	TGTGCCAGCAGCTTCTTAGTGTCCACCACGGGACAGGGGTACTCACCCCTCCACTTT	CASSFLVSTTGQGYSPLHF